This TCR beta chain was retrieved from a study of T cells in Graves' hyperthyroidism and ophthalmopathy (dated by TCRdb to the late 2010s). As for the study more broadly: Peripheral blood samples were taken at the time of initial diagnosis, prior to any treatment. To identify distinguishing TCR V-J signatures, a discovery cohort of roughly 100 patients was used, comprising 43 with Graves' ophthalmopathy and around 60 with stable Graves' hyperthyroidism. Whether ophthalmopathy could be predicted prospectively was tested in an independent validation cohort made up of 18 hyperthyroidism patients plus 17 patients who later progressed to ophthalmopathy. The approximately 90 discovery patients were randomly split 7:3 into training and test sets. In addition, the study compared T-cell repertoires in thyroid tissue and in blood from several Graves' hyperthyroidism patients. After blood sampling, hyperthyroidism patients were treated with methimazole at a starting dose of 30 mg daily, and ophthalmopathy patients were treated with high-dose intravenous methylprednisolone. According to the paper, TCR Vbeta CDR3 sequencing was carried out on approximately 140 peripheral blood samples, which came from some 41 ophthalmopathy, approximately 72 hyperthyroidism and about 17 progressor patients. The full study reports these points: Sample size was not statistically predetermined, and blinding of investigators to group allocation was not performed. In validation, progression to ophthalmopathy was predicted by the model with almost 71% sensitivity and 72.22% specificity, a median of approximately 6.5 months before onset. In cross-validation, a model built on a 13 V-J signature told ophthalmopathy apart from stable hyperthyroidism with under 90% sensitivity and approximately 81% specificity, and in testing the same model reached 80%/75%. Most expanded thyroid clonotypes (frequency above 0.001) were also found in blood, which suggests that blood repertoires may mirror thyroid immune responses.

TCR beta CDR3 regions were amplified from RNA transcripts. A first-round RT-PCR of the TCR CDR3 used the HTBI primer set with the Qiagen OneStep RT-PCR kit. A second multiplex PCR round built the libraries, followed by size selection and purification. The libraries were sequenced on an Illumina HiSeq2000 using paired-end 100 bp reads. For the original study's pipeline: SOAPnuke was used to process the raw data, removing reads that contained adapters or uncalled bases, had a mean Phred below 15, or lacked an exact match to the constant primer or identifier. High-quality paired reads were merged with COPE v1.2.5, and unique nucleotide sequences were defined as clonotypes. MiTCR v1.1 was used to align the clonotypes against IMGT TRBV, TRBD and TRBJ reference segments. Only V-J combinations with frequency above 0.0001, covering roughly 99% of repertoires, were analysed. A TCS score was defined as the ratio between F50 (clonal expansion) and ExV (chaos), using BLOSUM62-based TCRdist between CDR3 peptides within each V-J. Welch's t-statistics and random forest reduced fewer than 550 V-J features to fewer than 15, which were used in a naive Bayes classifier (R e1071). TCRdb cleaned the public reads at Q25 with fastp, built clones with MiXCR and kept in-frame beta chains. Each entry is one CDR3 protein sequence, shown with its most common DNA and genes. V and J calls and clone size were set by TCRdb, not the authors. For this sample the table gives around 690,000 distinct CDR3 sequences, of which 15% to 20% were detected only once. The ten largest make up 15% to 17% of the sample.

Stable Graves' hyperthyroidism was defined as no progression to ophthalmopathy during 18 months of follow-up. Hyperthyroidism patients were newly diagnosed, had a disease duration of under 2 months, and were aged 18 to 65 years. The study excluded patients with uncontrolled infections, other autoimmune diseases, pregnancy or lactation. Clinical symptoms, serum thyroxine and TRAb, thyroid ultrasound, and orbital computed tomography formed the basis for the diagnoses. PBMCs were isolated from 10 ml of fresh peripheral blood by Ficoll-Paque density gradient centrifugation. Total RNA was extracted using Trizol reagent, and RNA quality was assessed on an Agilent 2100 Bioanalyzer. This clonotype was counted between two and nine times. The specificity of this receptor is unknown. Per-base qualities were not stored, and no clone one base away is much larger. CDR1 and CDR2, per the germline V gene, are SGDLS and YYNGEE. The germline V end is reduced by 4 bases and the J end by 10 bases; junction bases left unmatched: 14. The CDR3 contains 15 residues, cysteine and phenylalanine counted. Here the CDR3 DNA is all that survives: 45 bases in frame from base 1.

Sequencing used blood. The receptor was derived from a man aged 45 to 65 with Graves' hyperthyroidism. The chain is made from TRBV9 and TRBJ2-1; 7 bases in between match TRBD2. The CDR3 has the sequence CASSISGLSSTEQFF. The sequence in DNA is TGTGCCAGCAGCATTAGCGGGCTCTCGAGCACAGAGCAGTTCTTC.